The text below deals with one TCR beta chain. What it recognizes is unknown. The data stem from a study of beta chain features in type 1 diabetes. Every bit of the isolated RNA underwent reverse transcription, so sequencing read expressed TCRB transcripts. Produced via immunoSEQ multiplex PCR; TCRdb's table is partial and in-frame only. The table has about 650,000 clones, around 12% seen once. Study findings and constraints: Among all four CD4+ subsets, Type 1 diabetes patients had TCRB CDR3s that were moderately but significantly shorter.

This sequence originates from a young man with type 1 diabetes. The sequenced sample consisted of naive CD4+ T cells from blood.

CDR3 nucleotide sequence: TGTGCCAGCAGCTCCGGTTACAAGTACTACGAGCAGTACTTC. Amino acids: CASSSGYKYYEQYF. V is TRBV7-2 and J is TRBJ2-7; no clear D gene. This CDR3 spans 14 amino acids. CDR1 is SGHTA, CDR2 FQGNSA, per germline. V gave up 4 bases and J gave up 3 bases, with 13 bases separating them.